One and the same sample provided the 10 T cell receptor beta chains below, sequenced in a study of shared clonotypes between healthy human individuals. Using immunoSEQ multiplex PCR, the repertoire was profiled, and TCRdb retains in-frame clones only, with some absent. The sample has some 1,100,000 clones, about 84% seen once. Specimen: memory CD4+ T cells from PBMCs. The subset denotes: CD45RA-negative fraction. The receptors here all came from a man aged 18 to 29 in good health. Some clones in this sample may be carry-over from other donors' samples.

This clone has only a few counts. The sample contains more than one DNA sequence encoding this CDR3. The rearrangement links TRBV5-1 to TRBJ2-2, with TRBD1 as a possible D gene (5 bases). Trimming stripped 0 bases from V and 5 bases from J, with 5 bases between. This CDR3 is 13 amino acids long. Germline CDR1 is SGHRS and CDR2 is YFSETQ. Here the CDR3 DNA reads TGCGCCAGCAGCTTGGACAGGACCGGGGAGCTGTTTTTT. Encoded protein: CASSLDRTGELFF.

The genes are TRBV7-3 and TRBJ2-2; 7 bases align to TRBD2. Losses at the gene ends were 2 bases for V and 6 bases for J; bases not matched to a gene: 9. CDR1 is SGHTA and CDR2 is FQGTGA in the germline V gene. The CDR3 runs to 16 residues. The DNA of the CDR3 is TGTGCCAGCAGCTTATCGGGCGGGAGTACGGCCGGGGAGCTGTTTTTT. Protein sequence: CASSLSGGSTAGELFF.

V is TRBV7-9 and J is TRBJ2-6, with D possibly TRBD2 on 7 matching bases. Germline CDR1 and CDR2: SEHNR and FQNEAQ (reference sequence). V was trimmed by 7 bases and J by 4 bases, leaving 11 bases between them. The CDR3 spans 14 residues. The CDR3, as DNA: TGTGCCAGCACCGGGGGGCAAGGGGCCAACGTCCTGACTTTC. This codes for CASTGGQGANVLTF.

The CDR3 region is CSADRDPNTGELFF. DNA of the CDR3: TGCAGCGCCGACAGGGACCCTAACACCGGGGAGCTGTTTTTT. The V and J genes are TRBV29-1 and TRBJ2-2; the match to TRBD1 covers 7 bases. Germline assignment: CDR1 SQVTM and CDR2 ANQGSEA. V was clipped by 7 bases and J by 2 bases; unmatched bases: 7. The CDR3 is 14 residues long.

The rearrangement links TRBV7-2 to TRBJ1-5; D gene uncertain. Germline values: CDR1 SGHTA, CDR2 FQGNSA. The CDR3 spans 16 residues. V was cut by 4 bases and J by 6 bases, with 19 bases left in between. The CDR3 sequence: CASSSAVGFGSQPQHF. The CDR3 coding sequence is TGTGCCAGCAGCTCTGCCGTAGGATTCGGGAGTCAGCCCCAGCATTTT.

This clone has just a few counts. The rearrangement joins TRBV2 to TRBJ2-1; D gene uncertain. Germline CDR1 is SNHLY and CDR2 is FYNNEI. V was cut by 8 bases and J by 0 bases, with 14 bases left in between. The CDR3 is 15 amino acids. The CDR3, as DNA: TGTGCCAGCTCTACTTACTTGAGCTCCTACAATGAGCAGTTCTTC. It is translated as CASSTYLSSYNEQFF.

The V call is TRBV27, the J call TRBJ2-1, with 13 bases identical to TRBD2. J was trimmed by 6 bases and V by 5 bases; bases with no gene match: 7. CDR3 length: 16 residues. Germline V gene sequence: CDR1 MNHEY, CDR2 SMNVEV (reference sequence). DNA of the CDR3: TGTGCCAGCAGTCCAAGGACTAGCGGGAGAATCAATGAGCAGTTCTTC. The encoded protein is CASSPRTSGRINEQFF.

DNA of the CDR3: TGTGCCAGCAGGGGCCACACTGAAGCTTTCTTT. Translating gives CASRGHTEAFF. J is TRBJ1-1 and V is TRBV6-6; no clear D. Germline V CDR1 and CDR2: MNHNY, SVGAGI (reference sequence). This CDR3 region has 11 residues. V lost 6 bases, J lost 3 bases, and 5 bases lay in between.

This clone appeared a few times. One end of the junction varies from germline; a read error may be responsible. The CDR3 here is CARSWGANTEAFF. In DNA form, the CDR3 reads TGTGCCCGGAGCTGGGGGGCGAACACTGAAGCTTTCTTT. The chain employs TRBV30 and TRBJ1-1; TRBD1 is a possible D gene (6 bases). Per germline, CDR1 GTSNPN and CDR2 SVGIG (reference sequence). The CDR3 extends over 13 amino acids.

This chain connects TRBV5-1 to TRBJ2-7, with 8 bases matching TRBD2. The junction had 12 bases not matched to a gene; V was cut back by 5 bases and J by 2 bases. This CDR3 contains 16 residues. Looked up from germline, CDR1 is SGHRS and CDR2 is YFSETQ. CDR3 protein: CASSRTSLSDPYEQYF. CDR3 sequence (DNA): TGCGCCAGCAGTAGGACTAGCTTATCGGATCCCTACGAGCAGTACTTC.